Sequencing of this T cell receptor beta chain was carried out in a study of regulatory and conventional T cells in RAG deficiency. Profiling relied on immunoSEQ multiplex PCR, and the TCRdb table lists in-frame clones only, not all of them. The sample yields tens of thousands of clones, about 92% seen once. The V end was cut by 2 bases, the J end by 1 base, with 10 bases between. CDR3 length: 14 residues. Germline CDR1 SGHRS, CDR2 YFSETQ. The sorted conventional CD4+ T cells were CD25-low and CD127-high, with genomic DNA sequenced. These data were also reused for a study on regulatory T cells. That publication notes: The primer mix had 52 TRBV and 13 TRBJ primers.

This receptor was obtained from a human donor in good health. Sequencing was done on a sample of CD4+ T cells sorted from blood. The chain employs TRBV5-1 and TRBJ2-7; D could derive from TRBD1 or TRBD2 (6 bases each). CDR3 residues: CASSLEGGSYEQYF. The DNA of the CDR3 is TGCGCCAGCAGCTTAGAGGGGGGATCCTACGAGCAGTACTTC.